Each of the 11 T cell receptor beta chains below was sequenced from the same sample in a study of blood T cell repertoires in COVID-19. This table comes from immunoSEQ multiplex PCR, and its TCRdb copy is limited to in-frame clones, with some not included. Among about 350,000 clones listed, roughly 86% were seen once. The sample was PBMCs or T cells enriched from blood (not recorded which). Source of these receptors: a woman in her 30s who had been exposed to COVID-19.

This clone showed up just once. In the same sample, other DNA sequences code for this CDR3. V gene TRBV3-1 (or the pseudogene TRBV3-2) combines with J gene TRBJ1-5, with TRBD1 as a possible D gene (5 bases). The germline V gene encodes CDR1 LGHDT and CDR2 YNNKEL (reference sequence). The CDR3 contains 14 residues. V was cut by 4 bases and J by 3 bases, with 10 bases left in between. As DNA, the CDR3 is TGTGCCAGCAGCCCTGGGGCCTCCAATCAGCCCCAGCATTTT. Amino acids: CASSPGASNQPQHF.

The CDR3 reads CASSLRGQGARISQPQHF. CDR3 coding DNA: TGTGCCAGCAGTTTAAGAGGACAGGGGGCGCGTATAAGTCAGCCCCAGCATTTT. The chain joins TRBV27 to TRBJ1-5; 11 positions match TRBD1. With V trimmed by 2 bases and J by 6 bases, 12 bases remained unmatched. Per germline, CDR1 MNHEY and CDR2 SMNVEV (reference sequence). The CDR3 totals 18 residues.

The chain carries TRBV11-1 and TRBJ2-3; D perhaps matches TRBD2 (5 bases). V lost 0 bases, J lost 0 bases, and 10 bases lay in between. CDR3 length: 16 amino acids. Germline lookup yields CDR1 SGHAT and CDR2 FQDESV (reference sequence). The CDR3 protein is CASSLAGVWSTDTQYF. The CDR3 DNA follows: TGTGCCAGCAGCTTAGCGGGAGTGTGGAGCACAGATACGCAGTATTTT.

The chain employs TRBV30 and TRBJ2-5; D unresolved. The CDR3 is 13 residues long. V dropped 2 bases and J dropped 2 bases, with 9 bases sitting between them. Germline V gene data show CDR1 as GTSNPN and CDR2 as SVGIG (reference sequence). The CDR3, as DNA: TGTGCCTGGAGTAGAGGCCCACAAGAGACCCAGTACTTC. Translation gives CAWSRGPQETQYF.

The CDR3 DNA reads as TGCGCCAGCAGTGAGTCTTTAGCGGGAGGAACAGATACGCAGTATTTT. Translated: CASSESLAGGTDTQYF. The chain has TRBV10-2 and TRBJ2-3; 10 bases match TRBD2. The J segment lost 3 bases and the V segment lost 0 bases, leaving 3 bases of the junction unmatched. Germline-derived CDR1 and CDR2 are WSHSY and SAAADI. The CDR3 covers 16 residues.

The rearrangement links TRBV2 to TRBJ1-4; 7 positions match TRBD1. CDR1 is SNHLY, CDR2 FYNNEI, per germline. V shed 4 bases and J 4 bases; nucleotides not matched to a gene: 6. The CDR3 is made up of 15 amino acids. CDR3 DNA sequence: TGTGCCAGCAGTGGAGAGACAGGGCATAATGAAAAACTGTTTTTT. It codes for CASSGETGHNEKLFF.

The rearrangement links TRBV4-2 to TRBJ2-2, with TRBD2 matching 12 bases. Germline V gene sequence: CDR1 LGHNA, CDR2 YNFKEQ. The CDR3 sequence is 20 residues long. Germline trimming cut 0 bases from V and 7 bases from J; bases unmatched to any gene: 15. The CDR3 bases are TGTGCCAGCAGCCAAGATCGGTGGCTAGCGGGAGGGCCGGGGAGCGGGGAGCTGTTTTTT. Amino acids: CASSQDRWLAGGPGSGELFF.

The chain is built from TRBV28 and TRBJ2-1; 8 bases are a match to TRBD1. Trimming removed 6 bases from V and 7 bases from J; junction bases left unmatched: 8. The CDR3 covers 14 residues. Per germline, CDR1 MDHEN and CDR2 SYDVKM. The CDR3 nucleotides read TGTGCCAGCAGCCCCCGGGACAGGAGTAATGAGCAGTTCTTC. This translates into CASSPRDRSNEQFF. The complete variable domain, with remaining parts taken from reference TRBV28 and TRBJ2-1, reads DVKVTQSSRYLVKRTGEKVFLECVQDMDHENMFWYRQDPGLGLRLIYFSYDVKMKEKGDIPEGYSVSREKKERFSLILESASTNQTSMYLCASSPRDRSNEQFFGPGTRLTVL.

CDR3 coding DNA: TGTGCCAGCAGAAGTACAGGGGCGAGCTCCTACGAGCAGTACTTC. Its protein is CASRSTGASSYEQYF. The V gene is TRBV2, the J gene TRBJ2-7; TRBD1 aligns across 7 bases. The V gene's germline CDR1 is SNHLY and CDR2 FYNNEI. Germline trimming cut 6 bases from V and 0 bases from J; bases unmatched to any gene: 8. The CDR3 is 15 residues long.

The V gene is TRBV2, the J gene TRBJ2-7; the D gene is possibly TRBD1 (6 bases). The CDR3 spans 15 residues. Trimming pared 6 bases from V and 0 bases from J, leaving 15 bases between. The germline gives CDR1 SNHLY, CDR2 FYNNEI. CDR3 bases: TGTGCCAGCAGCCCCCAGGGGTCCAGCTCCTACGAGCAGTACTTC. Translating gives CASSPQGSSSYEQYF.

The chain recombines TRBV6-5 with TRBJ1-1, with 7 bases identical to TRBD1. This CDR3 region has 15 residues. Germline V CDR1 and CDR2: MNHEY, SVGAGI. V shed 8 bases and J 4 bases; nucleotides not matched to a gene: 13. The CDR3 DNA is TGTGCCAGCGGGAAAAGACAGGGCTTGAGCACTGAAGCTTTCTTT. Residues: CASGKRQGLSTEAFF.